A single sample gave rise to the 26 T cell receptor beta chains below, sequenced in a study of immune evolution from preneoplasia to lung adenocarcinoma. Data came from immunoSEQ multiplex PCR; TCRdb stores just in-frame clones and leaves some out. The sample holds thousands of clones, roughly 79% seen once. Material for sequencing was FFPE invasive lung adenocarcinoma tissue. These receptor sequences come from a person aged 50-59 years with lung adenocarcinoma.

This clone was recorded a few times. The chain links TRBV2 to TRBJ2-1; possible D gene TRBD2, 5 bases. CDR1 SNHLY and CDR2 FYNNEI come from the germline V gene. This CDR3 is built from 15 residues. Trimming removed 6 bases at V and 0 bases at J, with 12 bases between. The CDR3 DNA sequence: TGTGCCAGCAGGGCTGGACTGTACTCCTACAATGAGCAGTTCTTC. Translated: CASRAGLYSYNEQFF.

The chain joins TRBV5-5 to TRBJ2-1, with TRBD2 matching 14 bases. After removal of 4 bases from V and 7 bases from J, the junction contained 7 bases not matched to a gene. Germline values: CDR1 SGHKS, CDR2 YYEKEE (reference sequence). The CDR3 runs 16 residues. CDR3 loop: CASSRGTSGSINEQFF. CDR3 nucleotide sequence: TGTGCCAGCAGCAGGGGGACTAGCGGGAGTATAAATGAGCAGTTCTTC.

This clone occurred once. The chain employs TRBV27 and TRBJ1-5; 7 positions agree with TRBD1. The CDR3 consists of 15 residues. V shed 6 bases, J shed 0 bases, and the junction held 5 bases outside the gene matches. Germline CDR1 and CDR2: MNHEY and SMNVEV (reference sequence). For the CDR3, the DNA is TGTGCCAGCAGCATACAGGGGAATAGCAATCAGCCCCAGCATTTT. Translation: CASSIQGNSNQPQHF.

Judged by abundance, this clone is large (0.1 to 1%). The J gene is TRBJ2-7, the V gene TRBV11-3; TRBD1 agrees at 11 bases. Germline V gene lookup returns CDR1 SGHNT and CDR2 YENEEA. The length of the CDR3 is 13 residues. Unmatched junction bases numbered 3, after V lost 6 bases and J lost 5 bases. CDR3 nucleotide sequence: TGTGCCAGCAGTTGGGGACAGGGGGACGAGCAGTACTTC. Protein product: CASSWGQGDEQYF.

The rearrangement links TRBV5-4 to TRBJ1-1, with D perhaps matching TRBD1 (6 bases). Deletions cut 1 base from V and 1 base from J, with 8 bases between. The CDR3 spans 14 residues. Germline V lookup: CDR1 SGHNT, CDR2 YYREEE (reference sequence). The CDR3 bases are TGTGCCAGCAGCTTGCGGGGGGCGAACACTGAAGCTTTCTTT. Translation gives CASSLRGANTEAFF. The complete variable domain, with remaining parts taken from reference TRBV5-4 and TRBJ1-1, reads ETGVTQSPTHLIKTRGQQVTLRCSSQSGHNTVSWYQQALGQGPQFIFQYYREEENGRGNFPPRFSGLQFPNYSSELNVNALELDDSALYLCASSLRGANTEAFFGQGTRLTVV.

CDR3 in DNA: TGTGCCAGTAGTATAGCAAGGGGTGGCGATGCTTTCTTT. Translating it yields CASSIARGGDAFF. V usage is TRBV19 and J usage is TRBJ1-1; tentative D call: TRBD1 (5 bases). The CDR3 covers 13 residues. Trimming pared 1 base from V and 11 bases from J, leaving 14 bases between. CDR1 and CDR2 from the germline V gene are LNHDA and SQIVND (reference sequence).

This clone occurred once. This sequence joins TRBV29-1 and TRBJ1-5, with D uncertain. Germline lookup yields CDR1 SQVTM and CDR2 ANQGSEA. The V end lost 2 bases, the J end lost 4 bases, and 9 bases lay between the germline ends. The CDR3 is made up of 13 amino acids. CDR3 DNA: TGCAGCGTTGAAATCACACAGAATCAGCCCCAGCATTTT. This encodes CSVEITQNQPQHF.

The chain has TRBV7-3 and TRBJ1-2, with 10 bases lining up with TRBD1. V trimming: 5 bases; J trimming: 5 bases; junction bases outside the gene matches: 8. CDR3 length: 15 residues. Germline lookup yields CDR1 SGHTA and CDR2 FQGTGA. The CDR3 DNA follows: TGTGCCAGCAGCCCAACGGGGGGACAGGGGTATGGCTACACCTTC. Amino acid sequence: CASSPTGGQGYGYTF. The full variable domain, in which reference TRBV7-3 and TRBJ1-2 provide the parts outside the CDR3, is GAGVSQTPSNKVTEKGKYVELRCDPISGHTALYWYRQSLGQGPEFLIYFQGTGAADDSGLPNDRFFAVRPEGSVSTLKIQRTERGDSAVYLCASSPTGGQGYGYTFGSGTRLTVV.

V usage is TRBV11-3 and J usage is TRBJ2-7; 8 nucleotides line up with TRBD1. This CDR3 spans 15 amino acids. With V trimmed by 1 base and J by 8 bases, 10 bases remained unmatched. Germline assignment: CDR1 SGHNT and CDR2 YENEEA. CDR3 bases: TGTGCCAGCAGCTTAGGGTCCGGACAGGGCAGCAAGCAGTACTTC. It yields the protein CASSLGSGQGSKQYF.

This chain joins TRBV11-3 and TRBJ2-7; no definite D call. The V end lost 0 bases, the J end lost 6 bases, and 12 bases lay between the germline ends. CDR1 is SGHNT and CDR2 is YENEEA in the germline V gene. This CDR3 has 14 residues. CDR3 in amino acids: CASSLDGVGREQYF. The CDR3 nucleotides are TGTGCCAGCAGCTTAGATGGCGTAGGACGCGAGCAGTACTTC.

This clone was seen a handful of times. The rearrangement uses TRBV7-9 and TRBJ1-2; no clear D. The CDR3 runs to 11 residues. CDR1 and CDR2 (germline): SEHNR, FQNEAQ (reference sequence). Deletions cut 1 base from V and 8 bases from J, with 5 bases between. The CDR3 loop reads CASSLEGGYTF. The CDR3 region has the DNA TGTGCCAGCAGCTTAGAAGGCGGCTACACCTTC.

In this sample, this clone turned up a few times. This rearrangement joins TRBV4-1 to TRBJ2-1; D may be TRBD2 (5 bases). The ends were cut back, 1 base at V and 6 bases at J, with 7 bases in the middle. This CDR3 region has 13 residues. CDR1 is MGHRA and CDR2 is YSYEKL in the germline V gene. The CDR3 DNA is TGCGCCAGCAGCCAAGCGGGGTTCAATGAGCAGTTCTTC. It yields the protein CASSQAGFNEQFF.

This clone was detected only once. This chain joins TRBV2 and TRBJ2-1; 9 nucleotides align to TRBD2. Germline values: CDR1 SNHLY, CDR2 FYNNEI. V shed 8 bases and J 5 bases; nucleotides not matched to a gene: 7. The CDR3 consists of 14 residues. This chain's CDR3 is CASSPSGADNEQFF. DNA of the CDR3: TGTGCCAGCTCTCCTAGCGGGGCAGACAATGAGCAGTTCTTC.

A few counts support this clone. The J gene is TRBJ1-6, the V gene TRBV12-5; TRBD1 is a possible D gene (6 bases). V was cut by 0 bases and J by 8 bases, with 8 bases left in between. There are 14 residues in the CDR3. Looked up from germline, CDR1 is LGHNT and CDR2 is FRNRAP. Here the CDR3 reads CASGLVTGHSPLHF. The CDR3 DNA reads TGTGCTAGTGGTTTGGTAACAGGGCATTCACCCCTCCACTTT.

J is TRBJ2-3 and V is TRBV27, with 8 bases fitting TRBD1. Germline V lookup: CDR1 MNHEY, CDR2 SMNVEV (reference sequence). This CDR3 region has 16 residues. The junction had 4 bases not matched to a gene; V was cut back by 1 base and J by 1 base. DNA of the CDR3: TGTGCCAGCAGTTTATTCCAGGGGGCGGGCACAGATACGCAGTATTTT. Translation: CASSLFQGAGTDTQYF.

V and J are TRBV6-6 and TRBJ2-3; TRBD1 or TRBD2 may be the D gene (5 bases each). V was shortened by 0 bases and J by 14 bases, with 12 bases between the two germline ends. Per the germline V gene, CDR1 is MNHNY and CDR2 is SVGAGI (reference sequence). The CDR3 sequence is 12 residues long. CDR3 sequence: CASSYSTGTGYF. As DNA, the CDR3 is TGTGCCAGCAGTTACTCGACGGGGACGGGGTATTTT.

The CDR3 DNA reads as TGTGCCAGCAGCTTCGTGGGACGGGAAGAAAAACTGTTTTTT. Its protein is CASSFVGREEKLFF. The chain joins TRBV5-8 to TRBJ1-4; D might be TRBD1 (5 bases). Trimming shortened V by 2 bases and J by 8 bases, and 13 bases separated the two germline ends. CDR1 SGHTS and CDR2 YDEGEE come from the germline V gene. This CDR3 comprises 14 residues.

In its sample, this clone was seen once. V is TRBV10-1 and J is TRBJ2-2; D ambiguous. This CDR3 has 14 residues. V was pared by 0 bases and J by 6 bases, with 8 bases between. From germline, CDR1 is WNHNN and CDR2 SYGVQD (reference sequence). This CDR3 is CASSESTEAGELFF. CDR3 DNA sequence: TGCGCCAGCAGTGAGTCGACTGAGGCCGGGGAGCTGTTTTTT.

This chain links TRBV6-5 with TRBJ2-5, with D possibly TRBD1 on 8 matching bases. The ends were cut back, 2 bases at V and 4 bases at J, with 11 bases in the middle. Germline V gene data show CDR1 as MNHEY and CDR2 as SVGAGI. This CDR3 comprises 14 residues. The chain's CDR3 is CASSYNRGGETQYF. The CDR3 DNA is TGTGCCAGCAGTTACAACAGGGGGGGAGAGACCCAGTACTTC.

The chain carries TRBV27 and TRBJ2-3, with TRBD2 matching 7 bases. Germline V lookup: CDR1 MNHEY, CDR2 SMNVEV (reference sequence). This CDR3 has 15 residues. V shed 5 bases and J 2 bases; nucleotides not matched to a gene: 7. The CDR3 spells CASSPQSGITDTQYF. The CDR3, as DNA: TGTGCCAGCAGTCCCCAAAGCGGGATCACAGATACGCAGTATTTT.

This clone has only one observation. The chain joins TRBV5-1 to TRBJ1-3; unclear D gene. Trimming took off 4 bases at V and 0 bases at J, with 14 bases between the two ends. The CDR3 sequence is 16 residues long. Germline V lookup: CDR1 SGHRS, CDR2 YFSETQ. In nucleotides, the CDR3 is TGCGCCAGCAGCCCCAGGATGGGTAACTCTGGAAACACCATATATTTT. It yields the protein CASSPRMGNSGNTIYF.

As DNA, the CDR3 is TGTGCCAGCAGCTCTATCGGGTCTGGAAACACCATATATTTT. It encodes CASSSIGSGNTIYF. The rearrangement uses TRBV5-6 and TRBJ1-3; no clear D gene. The CDR3 consists of 14 residues. CDR1 is SGHDT, CDR2 YYEEEE, per germline. V shed 3 bases and J shed 1 base, with 8 bases lying between them.

CDR3 sequence (DNA): TGTGCCAGCAGCGTAGTCGACGGGGGGGCTTTTTACGAGCAGTACTTC. Its translation: CASSVVDGGAFYEQYF. The chain carries TRBV9 and TRBJ2-7, with 8 positions matching TRBD2. The germline V gene has CDR1 SGDLS and CDR2 YYNGEE. The CDR3 loop spans 16 amino acids. J lost 4 bases, V lost 0 bases, and 9 bases had no gene match.

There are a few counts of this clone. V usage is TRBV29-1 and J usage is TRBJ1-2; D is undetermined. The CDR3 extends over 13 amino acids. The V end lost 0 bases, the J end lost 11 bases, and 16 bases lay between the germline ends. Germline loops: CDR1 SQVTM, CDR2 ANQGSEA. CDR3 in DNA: TGCAGCGTTGAAGATTTTAGAGGAGTTGGGTACACCTTC. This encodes CSVEDFRGVGYTF.

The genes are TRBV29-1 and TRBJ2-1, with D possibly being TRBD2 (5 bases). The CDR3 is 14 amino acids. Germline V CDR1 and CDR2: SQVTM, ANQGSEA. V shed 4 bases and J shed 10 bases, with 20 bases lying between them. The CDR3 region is CSVALNRLASEQFF. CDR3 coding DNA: TGCAGCGTTGCCCTAAATAGGCTAGCATCGGAGCAGTTCTTC.

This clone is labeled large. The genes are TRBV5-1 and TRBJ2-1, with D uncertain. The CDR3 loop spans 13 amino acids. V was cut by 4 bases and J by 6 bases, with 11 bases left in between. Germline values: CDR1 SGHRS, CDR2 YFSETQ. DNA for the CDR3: TGCGCCAGCAGCCTCGGTTGGGGCAATGAGCAGTTCTTC. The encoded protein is CASSLGWGNEQFF.